This paragraph covers one T cell receptor beta chain sequence. What antigen it recognizes has not been identified. Base qualities were left out, and no much larger clone turns up one base away. The entry originates in a study of blood T cell repertoires in COVID-19 (dated by TCRdb to 2018 to 2021). Turning to the overall study: Samples from collaborators originated in the United States, Italy and Spain and spanned both the acute and convalescent phases of COVID-19. A de-identified subject ID, COVID-19 status, age in years and sex were almost always included in the sample metadata. Where HLA class I and class II types were available, the types were taken from metadata supplied by the sample provider, not from assay-based typing. Samples came from the ongoing ImmuneRACE study (first 160 participants) plus 1,254 subjects from 6 global collaborators. The repertoires were released in a freely available public database intended as a resource for research on the immune response to SARS-CoV-2. Deeply sampled blood TCRbeta repertoires from subjects exposed to, actively infected with, or recovered from COVID-19 were included in the dataset. The prospective study material was composed of cDNA or gDNA derived from T cells, B-cell-depleted T cells, or PBMCs.

Study-wide findings and limitations: The quantity of clinical and demographic metadata differed by source and by participant and was supplied without curation.

Based on the germline V gene (reference sequence), the CDR1 and CDR2 sequences are WNHNN and SYGVQD. V trim: 10 bases; J trim: 2 bases; unmatched bases: 14. The CDR3 covers 16 residues, taking in both the cysteine and the phenylalanine. The retained sequence is limited to the CDR3, 48 bases, with the frame set at the first base. The immunoSEQ Assay, a bias-controlled multiplex PCR, was used to amplify TCRbeta CDR3 regions from genomic DNA. The paper's data handling went like this. Within the assay, amplification of reference gene primers was used to estimate how many nucleated cells each sample contained. To quantify the absolute abundance of each unique TCRbeta CDR3 rearrangement, sequence reads were collapsed and filtered. For each sample, productive Simpson clonality was calculated as the square root of Simpson's diversity index over productive rearrangements. Drawn from immuneACCESS, this table holds only the in-frame rearrangements with V and J called that TCRdb kept. Clones are partly lost; checked studies trace under half to an unresolved V gene and leave the rest unexplained. V and J calls plus clone size are reproduced from that table; the DNA served to infer D and trimming. The sample includes approximately 50,000 clones, with 84% observed a single time. The ten largest account for about 7.6% of the sample.

Collaborating institutions collected whole blood in K2EDTA tubes following their own protocols. For TCRbeta analysis, collaborators shipped samples as frozen whole blood, isolated PBMCs, or DNA extracted from either of those sample types. Sequencing was done on a sample of peripheral blood. The V and J segments used are TRBV10-1 and TRBJ2-3; 8 bases in the junction line up with TRBD2. This sequence originates from a human donor in a cohort sampled during active COVID-19. In nucleotide form, the sequence is TGCGCCACCCTCTCCATTAGCGGGACTACCACAGATACGCAGTATTTT. It specifies CATLSISGTTTDTQYF.